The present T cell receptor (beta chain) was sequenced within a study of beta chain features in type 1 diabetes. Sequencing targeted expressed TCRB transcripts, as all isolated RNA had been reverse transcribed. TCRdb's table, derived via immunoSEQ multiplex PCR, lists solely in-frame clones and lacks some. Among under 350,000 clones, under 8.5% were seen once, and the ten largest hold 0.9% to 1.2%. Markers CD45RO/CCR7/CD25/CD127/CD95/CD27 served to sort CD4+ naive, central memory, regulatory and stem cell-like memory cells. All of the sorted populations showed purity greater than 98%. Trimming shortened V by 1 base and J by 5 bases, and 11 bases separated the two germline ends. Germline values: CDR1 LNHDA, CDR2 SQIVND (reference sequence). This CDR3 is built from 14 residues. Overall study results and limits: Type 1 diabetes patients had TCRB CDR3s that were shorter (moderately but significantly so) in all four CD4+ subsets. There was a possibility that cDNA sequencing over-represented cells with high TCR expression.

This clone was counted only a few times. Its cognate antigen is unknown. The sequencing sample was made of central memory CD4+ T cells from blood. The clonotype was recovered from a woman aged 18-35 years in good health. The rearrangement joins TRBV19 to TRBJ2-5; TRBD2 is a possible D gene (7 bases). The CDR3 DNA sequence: TGTGCCAGTAGTATAGGGGGGGGCAGGGAGACCCAGTACTTC. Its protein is CASSIGGGRETQYF.